The present T cell receptor beta chain was sequenced within a study of regulatory T cells in long-lasting Graves disease (dated by TCRdb to 2020 to 2022). With respect to the entire study: In the newly diagnosed Graves' disease group, patients had been taking antithyroid drugs for less than 3 months. This study used TCR sequencing and RNA sequencing of peripheral blood to compare persistent Graves' disease patients against newly diagnosed Graves' disease patients. The study was conducted in China and was registered as a clinical trial. A total of around 35 samples underwent TCR sequencing, from about 13 patients with persistent Graves' disease and approximately 20 patients with newly diagnosed Graves' disease. On the study overall, not on this receptor specifically: Patients with persistent disease shared more public clonotypes (around 2,500) than newly diagnosed patients did (approximately 1,000). Only peripheral blood was studied, because thyroid tissue, the primary lesion, was inaccessible. TRBV28, TRBJ1-2 and TRBJ2-5 were preferentially used in persistent disease, while TRBV20-1 and TRBJ2-1 were favored in newly diagnosed disease. The authors noted that the small sample size was a limitation that may lower accuracy. Only the TCR beta chain was sequenced and analyzed. Compared with newly diagnosed patients, patients with persistent Graves' disease had lower TCR Shannon entropy and fewer highly expanded clones, which suggests clonal expansion.

Libraries were prepared through multiplex PCR. The instrument given in TCRdb is Illumina HiSeq 4000. iRepertoire HTBI primers and Arm-PCR amplification of CDR3 regions were used to construct TCR beta libraries. PCR products were gel purified before sequencing. The paper's data handling went like this. Gene usage analysis of CDR3 amino acid clonotypes used the roughly 60 TRBV and approximately 13 TRBJ segments found across samples. COPE and FqMerger were used to merge filtered high-quality paired reads into contigs. BLAST was used to align contigs to the IMGT TRBV, TRBD and TRBJ reference genes, and CDR3 was defined following IMGT. Any clonotype with a frequency above 0.1% was classified as a highly expanded clone. Shannon entropy served as the measure of repertoire diversity, while the Gini coefficient captured V-J evenness. A clonotype found in more than one individual was treated as public. TCRdb itself trimmed the public reads at Q25 with fastp, ran MiXCR and retained productive beta chains. Here each entry gathers all rows of one CDR3 protein and keeps the most common genes and DNA. None of the V and J calls come from the authors' own analysis; TCRdb made them. Within this sample are about 560,000 distinct CDR3 sequences, with approximately 16% of them counted one time only. Of the sample, around 12% is held by the ten largest clones.

At least ten counts were recorded for this clonotype. The specificity of this receptor is unknown. No much larger clone is present one base from it, and per-base qualities are unavailable. V and J are trimmed by 4 bases and 1 base, and the gene matches miss 4 bases of the junction. In the germline V gene, CDR1 corresponds to SGHAT and CDR2 to FQNNGV. There are 15 amino acids in the CDR3, from cysteine to phenylalanine inclusive. Just CDR3 DNA is preserved here, 45 bases in frame from base 1. The label giving this sample's time point can be read as: newly diagnosed GD, antithyroid drugs for less than 3 months. RNA was extracted from PBMCs in TRIzol for both TCR sequencing and RNA sequencing. Graves' disease was diagnosed according to American Thyroid Association guidelines. The patients came from an endocrinology department in Xi'an, China. Each patient gave about 10 milliliters of peripheral blood, collected in an EDTA anticoagulant tube. Ficoll Paque Plus density gradient separation was used to isolate PBMCs, and no further T cell sorting was done. An Agilent 2100 Bioanalyzer and agarose gel were used to assess RNA quality, and a NanoDrop 2000 was used to measure RNA concentration.

The data were also submitted as part of a second study, on T cells in Graves' hyperthyroidism and ophthalmopathy. As the second study states: Stable Graves' hyperthyroidism was defined as the absence of progression to ophthalmopathy over 18 months of follow-up. Hyperthyroidism patients were newly diagnosed, had a disease duration of under 2 months, and were aged 18 to 65 years. The study excluded patients with uncontrolled infections, other autoimmune diseases, pregnancy or lactation. Diagnoses relied on clinical symptoms, serum thyroxine and TRAb, thyroid ultrasound and orbital computed tomography. A first-round RT-PCR of the TCR CDR3 used the HTBI primer set with the Qiagen OneStep RT-PCR kit. Most expanded thyroid clonotypes (frequency above 0.001) were also found in blood, which suggests that blood repertoires may mirror thyroid immune responses. Ophthalmopathy was separated from stable hyperthyroidism by a 13 V-J signature model, with 85% to 90% sensitivity and about 81% specificity obtained in cross-validation and 80%/75% obtained in testing. In validation, progression to ophthalmopathy was predicted by the model with 55% to 71% sensitivity and 72.22% specificity, a median of around 6.5 months before onset. To identify TCR V-J signatures that set the groups apart, the researchers used a discovery cohort of roughly 100 patients, made up of 43 with Graves' ophthalmopathy and some 58 with stable Graves' hyperthyroidism. An independent validation cohort of 18 to 20 hyperthyroidism patients and approximately 17 patients who later progressed to ophthalmopathy tested prospective prediction of ophthalmopathy. The 100 or so discovery patients were divided at random into training and test sets in a 7:3 ratio. Thyroid tissue and blood T-cell repertoires from several Graves' hyperthyroidism patients were also compared in the study. Once sampling was done, hyperthyroidism patients were given methimazole at a starting dose of 30 mg daily, whereas ophthalmopathy patients were given high-dose intravenous methylprednisolone. A second multiplex PCR round built the libraries, followed by size selection and purification. The libraries were sequenced on an Illumina HiSeq2000 using paired-end 100 bp reads. SOAPnuke was used to process the raw data, throwing out any read that contained adapters or uncalled bases, had a mean Phred below 15, or lacked an exact constant-primer or identifier match. High-quality paired reads were merged using COPE v1.2.5, and each unique nucleotide sequence was defined as a clonotype. Clonotypes were aligned to IMGT TRBV, TRBD and TRBJ reference segments using MiTCR v1.1. Only V-J combinations with frequency above 0.0001, covering roughly 99% of repertoires, were analysed. The TCS score was defined as the ratio of F50 (clonal expansion) to E x V (chaos), calculated using BLOSUM62-based TCRdist between CDR3 peptides within each V-J. Welch's t-statistics and random forest reduced 514 V-J features to fewer than 15, which were used in a naive Bayes classifier (R e1071). Sample size was not statistically predetermined, and blinding of investigators to group allocation was not performed. The paper reports TCR Vbeta CDR3 sequencing of some 140 peripheral blood samples: approximately 43 ophthalmopathy, 75 to 80 hyperthyroidism and about 17 progressor patients.

The material sequenced was peripheral blood mononuclear cells (PBMCs), taken at new diagnosis, from a patient treated with antithyroid drugs. This sequence originates from a man younger than 35 with Graves disease. Donor details come from another sample of the same person, matched by shared clones. The rearrangement joined TRBV11-2 to TRBJ2-3; 8 nucleotides in the junction match TRBD2. The DNA sequence reads TGTGCCAGCAGCTCACCGGGACTAGGCACAGATACGCAGTATTTT. Its protein product is CASSSPGLGTDTQYF.